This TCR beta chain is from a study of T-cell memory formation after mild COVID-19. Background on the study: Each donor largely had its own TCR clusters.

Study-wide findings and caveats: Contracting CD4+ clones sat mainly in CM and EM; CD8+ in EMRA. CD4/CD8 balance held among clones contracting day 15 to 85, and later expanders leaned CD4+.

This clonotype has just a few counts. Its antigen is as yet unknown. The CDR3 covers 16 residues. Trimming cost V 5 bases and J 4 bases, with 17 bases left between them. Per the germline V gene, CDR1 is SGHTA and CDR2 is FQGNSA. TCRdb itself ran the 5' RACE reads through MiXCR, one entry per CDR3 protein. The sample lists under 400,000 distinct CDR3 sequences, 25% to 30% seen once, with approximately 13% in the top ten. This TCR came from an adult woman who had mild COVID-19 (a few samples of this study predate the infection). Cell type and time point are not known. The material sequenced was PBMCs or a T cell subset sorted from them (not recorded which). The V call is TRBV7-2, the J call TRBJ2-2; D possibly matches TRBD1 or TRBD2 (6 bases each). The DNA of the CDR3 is TGTGCCAGCAGCCTAGGGGGAGGAGGGTCCACCGGGGAGCTGTTTTTT. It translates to CASSLGGGGSTGELFF. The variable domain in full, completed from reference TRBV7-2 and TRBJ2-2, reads GAGVSQSPSNKVTEKGKDVELRCDPISGHTALYWYRQSLGQGLEFLIYFQGNSAPDKSGLPSDRFSAERTGGSVSTLTIQRTQQEDSAVYLCASSLGGGGSTGELFFGEGSRLTVL.